This T cell receptor (beta chain) was found in a study of patients and donors after allogeneic stem cell transplantation. One entry per CDR3 protein results from TCRdb running MiXCR on the RT-PCR reads. The table shows roughly 150,000 distinct CDR3 sequences, with about 24% occurring only once. The CDR3 contains 15 residues. V gave up 4 bases and J gave up 5 bases; unmatched junction bases: 11. The germline CDR1 and CDR2 sequences are SGHRS and YFSETQ. This clonotype was detected many times. Sequenced: blood, either unsorted or a sorted T cell fraction (not recorded which). The TCR originated in a human donor who was either an allogeneic HSCT recipient or a stem cell or donor lymphocyte infusion donor (not recorded which). It is not recorded whose cells these are; they may come from a transplant donor. The chain has TRBV5-1 and TRBJ1-1; 7 positions match TRBD1. CDR3 in amino acids: CASSPRQGVRTEAFF. The CDR3 nucleotides are TGCGCCAGCAGCCCCAGACAGGGCGTGAGGACTGAAGCTTTCTTT.